Shown below are 22 T cell receptor beta chains from a single sample sequenced in a study of T cell responses to AZD1222 COVID-19 vaccine. Libraries were prepared by immunoSEQ multiplex PCR; TCRdb keeps only in-frame clonotypes and omits some of them. Of about 99,000 clones listed, 80% to 90% are singletons. Sequenced here: peripheral blood, sampled on day 0 of AZD1222 vaccination. The receptors were gathered from an adult in good health.

V is TRBV7-3 and J is TRBJ1-1; D may be TRBD1 (6 bases). CDR1 and CDR2 from the germline V gene are SGHTA and FQGTGA. V lost 5 bases and J 5 bases, leaving 18 bases between the germline ends. The length of the CDR3 is 15 residues. The CDR3 DNA follows: TGTGCCAGCAGCCTAAAGAACGGCAGGGGAACTGAAGCTTTCTTT. Encoded protein: CASSLKNGRGTEAFF.

This chain joins TRBV13 and TRBJ2-5; 9 bases fit TRBD1. After removal of 3 bases from V and 4 bases from J, the junction contained 6 bases not matched to a gene. CDR1 PRHDT and CDR2 FYEKMQ come from the germline V gene (reference sequence). The CDR3 spans 15 residues. The CDR3: CASSFRDRVGETQYF. DNA for the CDR3: TGTGCCAGCAGCTTCCGGGACAGGGTAGGAGAGACCCAGTACTTC.

The rearrangement joins TRBV10-3 to TRBJ1-4; the D gene is possibly TRBD1 (5 bases). From germline, CDR1 is ENHRY and CDR2 SYGVKD. Trimming cost V 6 bases and J 0 bases, with 8 bases left between them. This CDR3 region has 14 residues. CDR3 bases: TGTGCCATCAGCCGAGGGGCAACTAATGAAAAACTGTTTTTT. Translating it yields CAISRGATNEKLFF.

The genes are TRBV6-5 and TRBJ1-2; TRBD1 is a possible D gene (5 bases). This CDR3 is 12 amino acids long. V was pared by 10 bases and J by 8 bases, with 17 bases between. Germline V gene data show CDR1 as MNHEY and CDR2 as SVGAGI. CDR3 sequence (DNA): TGTGCCACCGACCGGGCGGGGGTCGGCTACACCTTC. Translation: CATDRAGVGYTF.

The V and J genes are TRBV11-2 and TRBJ2-7, with 10 bases lining up with TRBD1. CDR3 length: 16 amino acids. V dropped 1 base and J dropped 2; count of bases not matched to a gene: 5. The germline V gene has CDR1 SGHAT and CDR2 FQNNGV. Written as DNA, the CDR3 is TGTGCCAGCAGCTTAGCCCGACAGGGGGCTACCTACGAGCAGTACTTC. Residues: CASSLARQGATYEQYF. The complete variable domain, with remaining parts taken from reference TRBV11-2 and TRBJ2-7, reads EAGVAQSPRYKIIEKRQSVAFWCNPISGHATLYWYQQILGQGPKLLIQFQNNGVVDDSQLPKDRFSAERLKGVDSTLKIQPAKLEDSAVYLCASSLARQGATYEQYFGPGTRLTVT.

This chain joins TRBV29-1 and TRBJ1-2; the match to TRBD1 covers 9 bases. This CDR3 spans 13 amino acids. The ends lost 4 bases at V and 0 bases at J; junction bases unmatched: 0. The germline V gene encodes CDR1 SQVTM and CDR2 ANQGSEA. CDR3 in DNA: TGCAGCGTTGGGACAGGGGCTAACTATGGCTACACCTTC. This gives the protein CSVGTGANYGYTF.

CDR3 nucleotide sequence: TGTGCCAGCAGTATGACGGATCCCTACGAGCAGTACTTC. Its translation is CASSMTDPYEQYF. The rearrangement links TRBV6-5 to TRBJ2-7; D not resolved. V gave up 5 bases and J gave up 2 bases, with 10 bases separating them. The CDR3 covers 13 residues. The V gene's germline CDR1 is MNHEY and CDR2 SVGAGI.

V is TRBV27 and J is TRBJ1-5; D call uncertain. This CDR3 is built from 15 residues. Trimming left V 2 bases short and J 5 bases short, with 13 bases between. The germline V gene encodes CDR1 MNHEY and CDR2 SMNVEV (reference sequence). The CDR3 here is CASSLGPTPYQPQHF. The CDR3 DNA is TGTGCCAGCAGTTTAGGGCCGACGCCCTATCAGCCCCAGCATTTT.

DNA for the CDR3: TGCGCCAGCAGCTCGCGGTCGGGCTATGGCTACACCTTC. Residues: CASSSRSGYGYTF. The genes are TRBV5-1 and TRBJ1-2; the D is unclear. The CDR3 has 13 amino acids. Germline V gene data show CDR1 as SGHRS and CDR2 as YFSETQ. V was trimmed by 3 bases and J by 4 bases, leaving 10 bases between them.

The chain carries TRBV19 and TRBJ1-5; 10 bases line up with TRBD1. The length of the CDR3 is 16 residues. V was pared by 9 bases and J by 2 bases, with 10 bases of the junction left unmatched. Germline V gives CDR1 LNHDA, CDR2 SQIVND (reference sequence). The CDR3 loop reads CASRDRGGYGNQPQHF. The CDR3 region has the DNA TGTGCCAGCCGGGACAGGGGAGGTTACGGCAATCAGCCCCAGCATTTT. Together with reference TRBV19 and TRBJ1-5, the CDR3 gives the full variable domain: DGGITQSPKYLFRKEGQNVTLSCEQNLNHDAMYWYRQDPGQGLRLIYYSQIVNDFQKGDIAEGYSVSREKKESFPLTVTSAQKNPTAFYLCASRDRGGYGNQPQHFGDGTRLSIL.

The rearrangement links TRBV27 to TRBJ1-6, with D hard to call. This CDR3 contains 13 residues. V lost 7 bases to trimming and J lost 0 bases, with 4 bases between them. Germline values: CDR1 MNHEY, CDR2 SMNVEV (reference sequence). This chain's CDR3 is CASTSSYNSPLHF. CDR3 nucleotide sequence: TGTGCCAGCACGAGCTCCTATAATTCACCCCTCCACTTT.

The chain combines TRBV7-9 with TRBJ2-5; 10 bases are shared with TRBD1. Germline V gene data show CDR1 as SEHNR and CDR2 as FQNEAQ (reference sequence). The CDR3 is 15 residues long. The ends lost 5 bases at V and 3 bases at J; junction bases unmatched: 6. The CDR3 is CASSRAGTGEETQYF. The CDR3 bases are TGTGCCAGCAGCCGCGCGGGGACAGGGGAAGAGACCCAGTACTTC.

The chain is built from TRBV6-5 and TRBJ1-5; D perhaps matches TRBD1 (6 bases). V lost 10 bases and J 2 bases, leaving 12 bases between the germline ends. The CDR3 totals 13 residues. Germline-derived CDR1 and CDR2 are MNHEY and SVGAGI. The CDR3 coding sequence is TGTGCCACTACGAAGGGGGGCAATCAGCCCCAGCATTTT. This gives the protein CATTKGGNQPQHF.

This chain uses TRBV11-2 with TRBJ2-3; D gene unclear. This CDR3 spans 11 amino acids. V shed 4 bases and J shed 3 bases, with 2 bases lying between them. Looked up from germline, CDR1 is SGHAT and CDR2 is FQNNGV. The CDR3: CASSSTDTQYF. The CDR3 bases are TGTGCCAGCAGCTCTACAGATACGCAGTATTTT. Full variable domain (rest looked up from reference TRBV11-2 and TRBJ2-3): EAGVAQSPRYKIIEKRQSVAFWCNPISGHATLYWYQQILGQGPKLLIQFQNNGVVDDSQLPKDRFSAERLKGVDSTLKIQPAKLEDSAVYLCASSSTDTQYFGPGTRLTVL.

In DNA form, the CDR3 reads TGTGCCAGCAGTTACGGGGGGCTTAACTATGGCTACACCTTC. It codes for CASSYGGLNYGYTF. The V gene is TRBV6-5, the J gene TRBJ1-2; D is possibly TRBD1 (6 bases). Germline V CDR1 and CDR2: MNHEY, SVGAGI. V lost 2 bases and J 1 base, leaving 8 bases between the germline ends. This CDR3 is 14 amino acids long.

V is TRBV10-1 and J is TRBJ1-3; 9 positions match TRBD1. This CDR3 has 16 residues. J lost 4 bases, V lost 2 bases, and 6 bases had no gene match. Germline V gene data show CDR1 as WNHNN and CDR2 as SYGVQD (reference sequence). CDR3 DNA sequence: TGCGCCAGCAGTGAGGGGGACAGGGCTGGAGGAAACACCATATATTTT. Its protein product is CASSEGDRAGGNTIYF.

The V gene is TRBV19, the J gene TRBJ1-2; 9 bases agree with TRBD1. Germline CDR1 is LNHDA and CDR2 is SQIVND (reference sequence). This CDR3 has 15 amino acids. Losses at the gene ends were 5 bases for V and 10 bases for J; bases not matched to a gene: 14. CDR3 DNA: TGTGCCAGTAGTGCCGGACAGGGGAGCAACACCGCCTACACCTTC. This translates into CASSAGQGSNTAYTF.

The gene calls are TRBV11-2 and TRBJ1-1, with 9 bases matching TRBD1. V was pared by 5 bases and J by 1 base, with 5 bases of the junction left unmatched. The CDR3 runs 15 residues. CDR1 SGHAT and CDR2 FQNNGV come from the germline V gene. CDR3 nucleotides: TGTGCCAGCAGCCCCCGGGACAGGGAGAACACTGAAGCTTTCTTT. Its translation is CASSPRDRENTEAFF.

The rearrangement joins TRBV7-2 to TRBJ2-7; D perhaps matches TRBD1 (5 bases). This CDR3 spans 14 amino acids. CDR1 and CDR2 (germline): SGHTA, FQGNSA. V was trimmed by 3 bases and J by 2 bases, leaving 11 bases between them. Here the CDR3 reads CASSFAGAPYEQYF. The CDR3 DNA reads TGTGCCAGCAGCTTCGCTGGGGCCCCCTACGAGCAGTACTTC. Full variable domain (missing parts from reference TRBV7-2 and TRBJ2-7): GAGVSQSPSNKVTEKGKDVELRCDPISGHTALYWYRQSLGQGLEFLIYFQGNSAPDKSGLPSDRFSAERTGGSVSTLTIQRTQQEDSAVYLCASSFAGAPYEQYFGPGTRLTVT.

This chain joins TRBV18 and TRBJ1-4; 7 positions agree with TRBD1. The germline V gene has CDR1 KGHSH and CDR2 LQKENI. The CDR3 is 15 amino acids. After removal of 4 bases from V and 4 bases from J, the junction contained 6 bases not matched to a gene. The chain's CDR3 is CASSQDQGVNEKLFF. The CDR3 DNA reads TGTGCCAGCTCACAGGATCAGGGGGTTAATGAAAAACTGTTTTTT.

In its sample, this clone was seen once. This chain uses TRBV5-1 with TRBJ1-2, with a possible D match to TRBD1 (6 bases). Germline CDR1 is SGHRS and CDR2 is YFSETQ. The CDR3 has 16 amino acids. V gave up 0 bases and J gave up 5 bases, with 17 bases separating them. This chain's CDR3 is CASSLDATGGGYGYTF. For the CDR3, the DNA is TGCGCCAGCAGCTTGGACGCGACAGGTGGAGGTTATGGCTACACCTTC.

This clone was detected only once. The V call is TRBV5-5, the J call TRBJ2-3; either TRBD1 or TRBD2 may fit D (6 bases each). Germline V lookup: CDR1 SGHKS, CDR2 YYEKEE (reference sequence). This CDR3 region has 15 residues. The germline V and J ends were trimmed by 0 bases and 6 bases, with 14 bases remaining between them. The DNA for the CDR3 is TGTGCCAGCAGCTTGGTAGTTGGGGGGCGGGATACGCAGTATTTT. This codes for CASSLVVGGRDTQYF.